Below, 5 T cell receptor beta chains from the same sample are listed, as sequenced in a study of radiation and T cells in renal cell carcinoma. This sample's time point: blood 2 weeks post-SBRT. Stated treatment: 15 Gy SBRT to primary tumor, nephrectomy 4 weeks later. Sequencing used immunoSEQ multiplex PCR; TCRdb keeps in-frame clones, though not all of them. The table shows 100,000 to 150,000 clones, with around 85% occurring only once. The material was blood, obtained from a patient whose treatment included radiotherapy and nephrectomy. The receptors were sampled from a man aged 45-65 years with renal cell carcinoma.

The chain is built from TRBV5-1 and TRBJ2-7; possible D gene TRBD2, 6 bases. The CDR3 totals 13 residues. V lost 4 bases, J lost 4 bases, and 12 bases lay in between. From germline, CDR1 is SGHRS and CDR2 YFSETQ. CDR3 DNA: TGCGCCAGCAGCCCGGAGGGTCTATACGAGCAGTACTTC. Translated: CASSPEGLYEQYF. The complete variable domain, with remaining parts taken from reference TRBV5-1 and TRBJ2-7, reads KAGVTQTPRYLIKTRGQQVTLSCSPISGHRSVSWYQQTPGQGLQFLFEYFSETQRNKGNFPGRFSGRQFSNSRSEMNVSTLELGDSALYLCASSPEGLYEQYFGPGTRLTVT.

The V and J genes are TRBV7-2 and TRBJ2-3; D ambiguous. The germline V gene has CDR1 SGHTA and CDR2 FQGNSA. V was shortened by 1 base and J by 3 bases, with 8 bases between the two germline ends. The CDR3 extends over 14 amino acids. This CDR3 reads CASSLGFSTDTQYF. The CDR3 nucleotides are TGTGCCAGCAGCTTAGGGTTTAGTACAGATACGCAGTATTTT.

As concerns this clone: Sequence at one end of the junction differs from germline and may be a read error. This CDR3 is also generated by other DNA sequences in the sample. The J gene is TRBJ2-7, the V gene TRBV13; 8 nucleotides line up with TRBD2. In germline, CDR1 is PRHDT, CDR2 FYEKMQ (reference sequence). This CDR3 is built from 13 residues. This CDR3 reads CASSLREGHEQYF. The CDR3 DNA reads as TGTGCCAGCAGCTTACGGGAGGGGCATGAGCAGTATTTC.

The chain employs TRBV21-1 and TRBJ2-7; TRBD2, the table's D call, lacks a check against the DNA. TRBV21-1 is classified as a pseudogene. CDR3 length: 17 amino acids. The CDR3 nucleotides are TGTGCCAGCAGCAAGGGCTTCCGGCTAGCGGAAGGGTACGAGCAGTACTTC. Translated, it gives CASSKGFRLAEGYEQYF.

The chain is built from TRBV18 and TRBJ1-2; 12 bases are shared with TRBD1. Trimming took 6 bases from V and 6 from J; bases not matched to a gene: 2. The CDR3 sequence is 13 residues long. CDR1 is KGHSH and CDR2 is LQKENI in the germline V gene. This CDR3 is CASSGTGGDGYTF. In DNA form, the CDR3 reads TGTGCCAGCTCGGGGACAGGGGGCGATGGCTACACCTTC.